This T cell receptor (beta chain) was captured by sequencing in a study of blood T cell repertoires in COVID-19 (TCRdb year 2020). At the level of the whole study: Samples from collaborators originated in the United States, Italy and Spain and spanned both the acute and convalescent phases of COVID-19. The repertoires were released in a freely available public database intended as a resource for research on the immune response to SARS-CoV-2. Deeply sampled blood TCRbeta repertoires from subjects exposed to, actively infected with, or recovered from COVID-19 were included in the dataset. Where available, HLA class I and class II types were obtained from metadata supplied by the sample provider rather than from assay-based typing. The prospective study material was composed of cDNA or gDNA derived from T cells, B-cell-depleted T cells, or PBMCs. Samples were obtained from the ongoing ImmuneRACE study (first 160 participants) and from 1,000 to 1,500 subjects provided by 6 global collaborators. Sample metadata almost always included a de-identified subject ID, COVID-19 status, age in years and sex.

TCRbeta CDR3 regions were amplified from genomic DNA using the immunoSEQ Assay, a bias-controlled multiplex PCR. The authors' pipeline ran thus. Within the assay, amplification of reference gene primers was used to estimate how many nucleated cells each sample contained. To quantify the absolute abundance of each unique TCRbeta CDR3 rearrangement, sequence reads were collapsed and filtered. Productive Simpson clonality was computed per sample as the square root of Simpson's diversity index over productive rearrangements. The source is immuneACCESS, and TCRdb retained only in-frame sequences with V and J called. Part of the clones is not carried over; for the studies checked, unresolved V genes explain less than half of this, and the remainder is unexplained. The D gene and trimming were derived from the DNA, and the V and J assignments and clone size from that table. The table for this sample lists about 90,000 clones; around four fifths of them were counted only once. The ten largest clones capture over 9.5% of the sample.

Note on this clone: Its binding antigen is unknown. No base quality information exists; no much larger clone differs at one position.

V gives up 7 bases and J gives up 9 bases, and the segment between their germline ends measures 19 bases. CDR1 and CDR2 are drawn from the germline V gene: MDHEN, SYDVKM. Inclusive of the bounding cysteine and phenylalanine, the CDR3 is 15 residues long. Just the 45-base CDR3 DNA is kept, in frame starting at base 1. Broad study findings and their caveats: How much clinical and demographic metadata was included differed by source and by participant, and the metadata was provided uncurated.

Each collaborating institution followed its own protocols to collect whole blood in K2EDTA tubes. For TCRbeta analysis, collaborators shipped samples as frozen whole blood, isolated PBMCs, or DNA extracted from either of those sample types. The rearranged chain carries TRBV28 and TRBJ1-6; the D gene is perhaps TRBD1, on 6 matching bases. The source material was peripheral blood. The source of this sequence is a woman between 70 and 85 years old with active or convalescent COVID-19. The CDR3 loop reads CASTSTGGKGSPLHF. The DNA reads TGTGCCAGCACCTCAACGGGGGGCAAGGGTTCACCCCTCCACTTT.